This TCR beta chain appears in the sequencing data of a study of glioma-infiltrating T cells. In the study overall: About a million peripheral T cells were targeted at roughly 4.5- to 10-fold coverage.

Study-wide findings and caveats: A blood CDR3 motif signature was depleted in highly divergent patients. Gliomas, especially low-grade, showed above-expected tissue-blood divergence; non-neoplastic patients showed below.

Using RNA template, CDR3s of TCR alpha and beta were amplified with iRepertoire arm-PCR. Via MiXCR, TCRdb re-called the multiplex PCR reads, giving one row per CDR3 protein. The profile shows 400,000 or so distinct CDR3 sequences, more than 35% of them singletons. Germline CDR1 and CDR2: MNHNS and SASEGT. V was pared by 6 bases and J by 4 bases, with 13 bases between. The CDR3 is 14 residues long. This clonotype has more than one count but fewer than ten. The antigen remains unidentified. The chain uses TRBV6-1 and TRBJ1-5; tentative D call: TRBD1 (6 bases). Sequenced: glioma tissue, nonneoplastic brain tissue, or PBMCs (not recorded which). The origin of this receptor is a human donor with low-grade glioma or glioblastoma, undergoing nonglioma brain surgery, or in good health (not recorded which). The CDR3 region has the DNA TGTGCCAGCAGGTACAGGGTGGGAAATCAGCCCCAGCATTTT. Protein: CASRYRVGNQPQHF.